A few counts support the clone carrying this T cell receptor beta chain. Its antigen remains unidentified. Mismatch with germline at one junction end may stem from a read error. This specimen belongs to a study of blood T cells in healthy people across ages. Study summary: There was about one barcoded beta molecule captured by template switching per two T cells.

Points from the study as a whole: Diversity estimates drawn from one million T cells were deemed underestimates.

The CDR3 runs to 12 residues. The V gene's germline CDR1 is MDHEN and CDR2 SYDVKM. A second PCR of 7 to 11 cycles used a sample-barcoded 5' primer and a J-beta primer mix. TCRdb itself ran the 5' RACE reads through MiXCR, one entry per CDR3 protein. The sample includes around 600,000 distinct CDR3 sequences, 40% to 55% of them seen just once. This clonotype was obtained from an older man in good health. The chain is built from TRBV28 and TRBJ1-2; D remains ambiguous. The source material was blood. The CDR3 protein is CASSSPPRGYTF. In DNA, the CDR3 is TGTGCCAGTAGTTCCCCTCCCCGCGGCTACACCTTC.